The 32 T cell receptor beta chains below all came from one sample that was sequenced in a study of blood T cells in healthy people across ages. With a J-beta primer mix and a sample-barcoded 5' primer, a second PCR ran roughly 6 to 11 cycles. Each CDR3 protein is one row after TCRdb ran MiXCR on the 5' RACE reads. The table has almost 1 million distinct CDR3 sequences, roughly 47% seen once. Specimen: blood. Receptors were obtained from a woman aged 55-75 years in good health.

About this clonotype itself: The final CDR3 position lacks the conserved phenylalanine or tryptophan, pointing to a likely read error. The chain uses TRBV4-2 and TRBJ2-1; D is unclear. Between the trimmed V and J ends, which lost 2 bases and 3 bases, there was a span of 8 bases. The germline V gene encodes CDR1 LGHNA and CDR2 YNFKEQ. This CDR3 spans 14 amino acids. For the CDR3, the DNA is TGTGCCAGCAGCCAAATCGACAACTACAATGAGCAGTTCTCC. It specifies CASSQIDNYNEQFS.

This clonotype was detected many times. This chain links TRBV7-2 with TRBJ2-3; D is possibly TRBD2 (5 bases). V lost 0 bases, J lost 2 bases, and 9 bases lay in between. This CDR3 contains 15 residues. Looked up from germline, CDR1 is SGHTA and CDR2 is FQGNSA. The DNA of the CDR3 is TGTGCCAGCAGCTTAGCAAGCGGAACCACAGATACGCAGTATTTT. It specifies CASSLASGTTDTQYF.

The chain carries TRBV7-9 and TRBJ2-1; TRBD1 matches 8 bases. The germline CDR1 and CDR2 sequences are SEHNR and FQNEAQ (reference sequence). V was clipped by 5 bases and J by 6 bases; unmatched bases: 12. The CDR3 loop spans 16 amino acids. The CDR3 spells CASSKPYYDRGNEQFF. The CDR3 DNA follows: TGTGCCAGCAGCAAACCATATTACGACAGGGGCAATGAGCAGTTCTTC. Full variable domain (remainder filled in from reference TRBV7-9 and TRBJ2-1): DTGVSQNPRHKITKRGQNVTFRCDPISEHNRLYWYRQTLGQGPEFLTYFQNEAQLEKSRLLSDRFSAERPKGSFSTLEIQRTEQGDSAMYLCASSKPYYDRGNEQFFGPGTRLTVL.

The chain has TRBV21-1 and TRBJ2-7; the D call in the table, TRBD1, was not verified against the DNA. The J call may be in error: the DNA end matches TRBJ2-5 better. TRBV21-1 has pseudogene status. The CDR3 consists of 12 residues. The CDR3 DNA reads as TGTGCCGTAGACCGGGCCGGAGAGACCCAGTACTTC. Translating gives CAVDRAGETQYF.

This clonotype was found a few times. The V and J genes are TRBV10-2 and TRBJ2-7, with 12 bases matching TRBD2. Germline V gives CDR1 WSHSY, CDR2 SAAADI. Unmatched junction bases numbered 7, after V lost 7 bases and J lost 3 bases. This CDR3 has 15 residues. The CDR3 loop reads CASIGGLAGFYEQYF. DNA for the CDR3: TGCGCCAGCATTGGAGGACTAGCGGGATTCTACGAGCAGTACTTC.

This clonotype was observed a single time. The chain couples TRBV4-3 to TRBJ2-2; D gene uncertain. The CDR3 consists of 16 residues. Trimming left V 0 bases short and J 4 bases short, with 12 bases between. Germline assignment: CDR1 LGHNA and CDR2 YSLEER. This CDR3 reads CASSQDRQILTGELFF. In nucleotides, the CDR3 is TGCGCCAGCAGCCAAGATCGCCAGATTCTCACCGGGGAGCTGTTTTTT.

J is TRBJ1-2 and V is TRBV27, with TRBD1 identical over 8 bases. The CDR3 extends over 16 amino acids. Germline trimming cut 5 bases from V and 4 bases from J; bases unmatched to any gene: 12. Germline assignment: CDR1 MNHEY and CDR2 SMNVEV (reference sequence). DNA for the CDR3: TGTGCCAGCAGTACAAGGACAGGGTTGAAGAGCTATGGCTACACCTTC. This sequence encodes CASSTRTGLKSYGYTF.

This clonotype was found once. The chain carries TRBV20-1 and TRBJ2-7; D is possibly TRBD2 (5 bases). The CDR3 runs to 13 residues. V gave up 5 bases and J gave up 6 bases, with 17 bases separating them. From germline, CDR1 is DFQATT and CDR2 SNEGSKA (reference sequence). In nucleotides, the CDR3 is TGCAGTGCTCCTTCTATTGGGAGTCGCGAGCAGTACTTC. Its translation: CSAPSIGSREQYF.

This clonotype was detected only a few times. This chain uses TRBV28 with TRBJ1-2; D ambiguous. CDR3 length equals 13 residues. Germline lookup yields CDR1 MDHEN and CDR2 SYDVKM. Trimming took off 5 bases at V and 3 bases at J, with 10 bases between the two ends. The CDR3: CASSVGEYYGYTF. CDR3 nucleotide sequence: TGTGCCAGCAGTGTGGGTGAATACTATGGCTACACCTTC.

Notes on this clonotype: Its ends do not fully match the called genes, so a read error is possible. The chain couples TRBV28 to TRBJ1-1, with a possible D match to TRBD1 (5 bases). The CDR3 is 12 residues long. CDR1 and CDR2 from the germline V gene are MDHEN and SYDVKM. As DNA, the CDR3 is TGTACCAGCAGTTTAGTCACAGGTGAAGCTTTCTTT. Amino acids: CTSSLVTGEAFF.

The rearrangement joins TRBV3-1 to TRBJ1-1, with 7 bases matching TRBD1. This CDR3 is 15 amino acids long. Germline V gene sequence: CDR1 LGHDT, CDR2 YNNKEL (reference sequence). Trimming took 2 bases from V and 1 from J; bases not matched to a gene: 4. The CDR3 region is CASSQTQGWNTEAFF. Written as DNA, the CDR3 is TGTGCCAGCAGCCAAACACAGGGGTGGAACACTGAAGCTTTCTTT. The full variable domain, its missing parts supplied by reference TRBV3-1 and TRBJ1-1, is DTAVSQTPKYLVTQMGNDKSIKCEQNLGHDTMYWYKQDSKKFLKIMFSYNNKELIINETVPNRFSPKSPDKAHLNLHINSLELGDSAVYFCASSQTQGWNTEAFFGQGTRLTVV.

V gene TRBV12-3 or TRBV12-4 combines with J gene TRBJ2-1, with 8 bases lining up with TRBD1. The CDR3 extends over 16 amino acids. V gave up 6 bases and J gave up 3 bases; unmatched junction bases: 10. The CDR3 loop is CASRAFRGPSYNEQFF. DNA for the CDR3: TGTGCCAGCAGAGCCTTCAGGGGGCCTAGCTACAATGAGCAGTTCTTC.

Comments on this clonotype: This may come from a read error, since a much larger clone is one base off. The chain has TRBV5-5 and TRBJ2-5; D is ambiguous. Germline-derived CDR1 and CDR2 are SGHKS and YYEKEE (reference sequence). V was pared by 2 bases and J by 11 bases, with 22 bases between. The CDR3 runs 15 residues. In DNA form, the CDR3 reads TGTGCCAGCAGCTTCTCGGCCCCCGTCTACAATGAGCAGTACTTC. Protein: CASSFSAPVYNEQYF.

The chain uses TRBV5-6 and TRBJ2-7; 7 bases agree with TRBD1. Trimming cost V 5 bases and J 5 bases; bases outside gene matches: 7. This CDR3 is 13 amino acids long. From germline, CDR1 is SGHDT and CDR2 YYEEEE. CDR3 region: CASSGDSGDEQYF. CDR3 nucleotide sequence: TGTGCCAGCAGTGGGGACAGCGGCGACGAGCAGTACTTC.

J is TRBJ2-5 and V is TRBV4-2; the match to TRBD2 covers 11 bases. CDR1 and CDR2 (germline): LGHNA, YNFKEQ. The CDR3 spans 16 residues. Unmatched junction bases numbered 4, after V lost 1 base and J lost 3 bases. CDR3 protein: CASSQGLTSGEETQYF. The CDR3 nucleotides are TGTGCCAGCAGCCAAGGCCTGACTAGCGGGGAAGAGACCCAGTACTTC.

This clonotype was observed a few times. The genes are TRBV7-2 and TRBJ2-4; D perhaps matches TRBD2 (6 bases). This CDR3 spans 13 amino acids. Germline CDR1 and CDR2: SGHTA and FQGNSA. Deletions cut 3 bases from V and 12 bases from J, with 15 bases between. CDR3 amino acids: CASSFEWRDRQYF. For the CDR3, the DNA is TGTGCCAGCAGCTTCGAATGGCGGGACCGTCAGTACTTC. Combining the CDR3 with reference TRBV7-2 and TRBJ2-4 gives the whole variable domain GAGVSQSPSNKVTEKGKDVELRCDPISGHTALYWYRQSLGQGLEFLIYFQGNSAPDKSGLPSDRFSAERTGGSVSTLTIQRTQQEDSAVYLCASSFEWRDRQYFGAGTRLSVL.

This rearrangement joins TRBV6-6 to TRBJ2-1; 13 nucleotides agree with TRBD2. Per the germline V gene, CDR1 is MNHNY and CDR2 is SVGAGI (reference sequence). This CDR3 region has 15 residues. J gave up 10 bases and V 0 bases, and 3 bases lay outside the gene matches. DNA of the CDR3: TGTGCCAGCAGTTACTCGGGACTAGCGGGACAAGAGCAGTTCTTC. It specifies CASSYSGLAGQEQFF.

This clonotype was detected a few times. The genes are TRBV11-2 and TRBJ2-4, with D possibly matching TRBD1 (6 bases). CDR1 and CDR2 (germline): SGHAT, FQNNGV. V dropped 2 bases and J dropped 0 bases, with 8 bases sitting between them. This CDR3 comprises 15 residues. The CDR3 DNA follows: TGTGCCAGCAGCTTAACAGGGATAGCCAAAAACATTCAGTACTTC. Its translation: CASSLTGIAKNIQYF.

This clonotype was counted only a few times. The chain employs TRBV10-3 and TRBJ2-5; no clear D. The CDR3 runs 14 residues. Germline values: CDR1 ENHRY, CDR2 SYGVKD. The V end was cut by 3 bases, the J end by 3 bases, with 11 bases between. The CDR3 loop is CAISEVRAEETQYF. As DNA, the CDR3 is TGTGCCATCAGTGAAGTTCGAGCAGAAGAGACCCAGTACTTC.

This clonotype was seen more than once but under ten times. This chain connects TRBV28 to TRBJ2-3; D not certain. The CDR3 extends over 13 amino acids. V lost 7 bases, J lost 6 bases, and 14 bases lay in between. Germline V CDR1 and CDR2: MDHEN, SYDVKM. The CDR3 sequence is CASKDPTTDTQYF. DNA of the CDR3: TGTGCCAGCAAGGACCCCACCACGGATACGCAGTATTTT.

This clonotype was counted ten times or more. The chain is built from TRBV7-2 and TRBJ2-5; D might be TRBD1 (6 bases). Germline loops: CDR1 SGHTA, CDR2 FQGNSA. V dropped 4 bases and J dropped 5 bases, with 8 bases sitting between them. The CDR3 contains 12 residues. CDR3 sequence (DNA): TGTGCCAGCAGCTGGGGGCGGGAGACCCAGTACTTC. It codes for CASSWGRETQYF. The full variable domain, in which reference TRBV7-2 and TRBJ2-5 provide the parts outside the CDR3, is GAGVSQSPSNKVTEKGKDVELRCDPISGHTALYWYRQSLGQGLEFLIYFQGNSAPDKSGLPSDRFSAERTGGSVSTLTIQRTQQEDSAVYLCASSWGRETQYFGPGTRLLVL.

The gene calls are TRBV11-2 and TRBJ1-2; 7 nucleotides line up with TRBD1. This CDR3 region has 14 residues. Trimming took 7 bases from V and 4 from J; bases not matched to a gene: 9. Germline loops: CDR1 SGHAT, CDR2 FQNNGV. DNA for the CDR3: TGTGCCAGCACCAGGCTCCGGGACAGCTATGGCTACACCTTC. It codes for CASTRLRDSYGYTF.

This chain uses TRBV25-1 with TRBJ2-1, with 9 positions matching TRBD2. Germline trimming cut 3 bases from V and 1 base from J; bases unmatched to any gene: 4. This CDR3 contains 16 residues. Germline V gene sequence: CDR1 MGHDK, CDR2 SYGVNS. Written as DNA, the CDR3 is TGTGCCAGCAGTGATACCAGCGGGAGGTCCTACAATGAGCAGTTCTTC. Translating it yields CASSDTSGRSYNEQFF.

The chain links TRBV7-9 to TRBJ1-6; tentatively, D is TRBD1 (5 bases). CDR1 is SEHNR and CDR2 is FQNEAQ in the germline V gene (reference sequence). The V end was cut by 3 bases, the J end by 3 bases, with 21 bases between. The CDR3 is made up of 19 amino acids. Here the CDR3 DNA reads TGTGCCAGCAGCTTTAACTCACTAAGCGGGGGTAACTATAATTCACCCCTCCACTTT. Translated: CASSFNSLSGGNYNSPLHF.

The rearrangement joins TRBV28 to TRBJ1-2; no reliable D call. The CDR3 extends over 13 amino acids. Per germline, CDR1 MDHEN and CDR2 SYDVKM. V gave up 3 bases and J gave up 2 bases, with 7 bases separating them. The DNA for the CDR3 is TGTGCCAGCAGTTTTGATAGAAACTATGGCTACACCTTC. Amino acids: CASSFDRNYGYTF.

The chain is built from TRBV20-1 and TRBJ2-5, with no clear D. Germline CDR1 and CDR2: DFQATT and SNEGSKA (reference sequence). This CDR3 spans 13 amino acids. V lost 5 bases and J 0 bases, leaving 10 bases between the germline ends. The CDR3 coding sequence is TGCAGTGCTCGAAACCTGTACCAAGAGACCCAGTACTTC. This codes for CSARNLYQETQYF.

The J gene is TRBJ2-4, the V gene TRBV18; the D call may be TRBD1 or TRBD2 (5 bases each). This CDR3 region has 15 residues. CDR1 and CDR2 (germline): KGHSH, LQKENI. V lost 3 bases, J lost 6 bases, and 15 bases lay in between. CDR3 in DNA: TGTGCCAGCTCACCTCCTTGGGACGGAGGAAACATTCAGTACTTC. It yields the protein CASSPPWDGGNIQYF.

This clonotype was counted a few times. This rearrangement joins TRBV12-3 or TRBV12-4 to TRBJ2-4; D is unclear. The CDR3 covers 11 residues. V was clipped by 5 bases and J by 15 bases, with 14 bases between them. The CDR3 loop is CASSQESSLYF. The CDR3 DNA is TGTGCCAGCAGTCAGGAATCTAGTTTGTACTTC.

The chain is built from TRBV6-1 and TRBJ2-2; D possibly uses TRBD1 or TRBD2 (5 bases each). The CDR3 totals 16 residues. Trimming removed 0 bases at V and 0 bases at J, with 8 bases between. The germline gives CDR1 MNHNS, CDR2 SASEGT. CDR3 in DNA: TGTGCCAGCAGTGAAGCCGGGGCGACGAACACCGGGGAGCTGTTTTTT. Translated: CASSEAGATNTGELFF.

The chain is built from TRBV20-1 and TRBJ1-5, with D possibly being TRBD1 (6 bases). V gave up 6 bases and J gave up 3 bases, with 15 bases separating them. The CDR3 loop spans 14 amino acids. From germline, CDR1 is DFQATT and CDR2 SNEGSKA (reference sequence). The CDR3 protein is CSARKQGFNQPQHF. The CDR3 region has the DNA TGCAGTGCAAGGAAACAGGGATTCAATCAGCCCCAGCATTTT.

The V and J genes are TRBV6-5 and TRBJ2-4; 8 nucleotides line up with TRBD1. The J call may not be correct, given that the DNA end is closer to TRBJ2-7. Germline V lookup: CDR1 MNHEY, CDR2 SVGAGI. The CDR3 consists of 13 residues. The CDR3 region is CASSYRTGNEQYF. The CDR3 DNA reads TGTGCCAGCAGTTACAGGACAGGGAACGAGCAGTACTTC.

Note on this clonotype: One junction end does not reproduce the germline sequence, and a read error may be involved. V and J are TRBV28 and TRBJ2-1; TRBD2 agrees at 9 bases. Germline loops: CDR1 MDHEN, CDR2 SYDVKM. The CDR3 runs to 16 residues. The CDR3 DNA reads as TGTGCCAGTAGTTGGGAGCGGGAGGTTTCCTACAATGAGCAGTTCTTC. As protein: CASSWEREVSYNEQFF. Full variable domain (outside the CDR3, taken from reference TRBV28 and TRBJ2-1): DVKVTQSSRYLVKRTGEKVFLECVQDMDHENMFWYRQDPGLGLRLIYFSYDVKMKEKGDIPEGYSVSREKKERFSLILESASTNQTSMYLCASSWEREVSYNEQFFGPGTRLTVL.